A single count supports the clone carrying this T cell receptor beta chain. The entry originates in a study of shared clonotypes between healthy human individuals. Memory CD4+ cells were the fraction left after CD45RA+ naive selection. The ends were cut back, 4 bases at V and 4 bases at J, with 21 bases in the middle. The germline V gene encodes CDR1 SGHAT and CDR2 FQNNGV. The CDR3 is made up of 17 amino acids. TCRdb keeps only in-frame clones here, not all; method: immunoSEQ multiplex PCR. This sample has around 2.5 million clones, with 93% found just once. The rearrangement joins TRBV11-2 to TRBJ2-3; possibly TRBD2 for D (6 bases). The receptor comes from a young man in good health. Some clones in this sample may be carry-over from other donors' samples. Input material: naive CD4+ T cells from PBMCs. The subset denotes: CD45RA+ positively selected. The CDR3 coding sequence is TGTGCCAGCAGCTCTCTAAACCGGGAGAGGAGAGCAGATACGCAGTATTTT. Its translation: CASSSLNRERRADTQYF.